This TCR beta chain came from a study of breast tumors, draining lymph nodes, adjacent tissues. Findings and limits, study-wide: Data fit most tumor T cells coming from lymph node, expanding in tumor. Compared with basal-like, luminal-like tumors shared significantly more repertoire with nontumor tissue. Tumors had less TCR diversity than lymph nodes, more than nontumor tissue.

TCRdb fed the multiplex PCR reads into MiXCR, producing one record per CDR3 protein. The repertoire holds approximately 280,000 distinct CDR3 sequences, with about 33% as singletons. As for this clonotype: What it recognizes is unknown. Being one base from a much bigger clone, this may be a read error.

Breast cancer patients provided tissue from their axillary draining lymph nodes. The V gene's germline CDR1 is MDHEN and CDR2 SYDVKM. The CDR3 spans 11 residues. The clonotype comes from a female donor with breast cancer. Some clones in this sample may be carry-over from other donors' samples. The rearrangement uses TRBV28 and TRBJ2-7; D gene ambiguous. Sequencing input: axillary lymph node tissue. This chain's CDR3 is CASGFEYEQYF. In nucleotides, the CDR3 is TGTGCCAGCGGTTTCGAGTACGAGCAGTACTTC.